The 18 T cell receptor beta chains below were found in one sample sequenced in a study of blood T cell repertoires in COVID-19. TCRdb keeps only in-frame clones here, not all; method: immunoSEQ multiplex PCR. This sample carries hundreds of thousands of clones, around 90% of them seen once, and the ten largest clones take roughly 3.1%. The sequencing sample was made of peripheral blood. These receptors all come from a human donor in a cohort sampled during active COVID-19.

This clone was seen a handful of times. V and J are TRBV18 and TRBJ2-7; weak D call: TRBD2 (6 bases). CDR3 length: 15 amino acids. Germline-derived CDR1 and CDR2 are KGHSH and LQKENI. V gave up 2 bases and J gave up 4 bases, with 15 bases separating them. CDR3 bases: TGTGCCAGCTCACCAAGATCGGGGGAGGTTTACGAGCAGTACTTC. Translating it yields CASSPRSGEVYEQYF.

As for this clone: The same CDR3 can be traced to other DNA sequences in this sample. The chain couples TRBV6-5 to TRBJ1-5; 7 bases match TRBD1. Trimming cost V 6 bases and J 2 bases; bases outside gene matches: 4. Germline lookup yields CDR1 MNHEY and CDR2 SVGAGI. This CDR3 is built from 14 residues. The chain's CDR3 is CASRPTGGNQPQHF. The CDR3 nucleotides are TGTGCCAGCAGACCCACAGGGGGCAATCAGCCCCAGCATTTT.

J is TRBJ2-1 and V is TRBV21-1; the table names TRBD1, a call not compared with the DNA. TRBV21-1 has pseudogene status. This CDR3 has 19 residues. The CDR3 spells CASSKDLIGPRIKHNEQFF. The DNA for the CDR3 is TGTGCCAGCAGCAAAGACCTAATTGGGCCACGGATAAAGCACAATGAGCAGTTCTTC.

This sequence joins TRBV16 and TRBJ2-1; 12 positions match TRBD2. J lost 16 bases, V lost 0 bases, and 13 bases had no gene match. The CDR3 consists of 16 residues. Germline CDR1 reads KGHSY; CDR2 reads FQNENV. The CDR3 DNA sequence: TGTGCCAGCAGCCAATCGACTAGCGGGAGTGTTTGGGTAAGATTCTTC. It yields the protein CASSQSTSGSVWVRFF.

DNA for the CDR3: TGTGCCAGCAGCTCGAGCGGGGGGCTTTACAATGAGCAGTTCTTC. As protein: CASSSSGGLYNEQFF. The gene calls are TRBV7-2 and TRBJ2-1; TRBD2 matches 9 bases. The germline CDR1 and CDR2 sequences are SGHTA and FQGNSA. Trimming cost V 4 bases and J 4 bases; bases outside gene matches: 5. CDR3 length: 15 amino acids.

The chain recombines TRBV3-1 (or the pseudogene TRBV3-2) with TRBJ1-4; no firm D call. CDR3 length: 12 residues. From germline, CDR1 is LGHDT and CDR2 YNNKEL (reference sequence). V was shortened by 5 bases and J by 8 bases, with 9 bases between the two germline ends. The DNA for the CDR3 is TGTGCCAGCAGCACAGTCGAGGAAAAACTGTTTTTT. Its translation: CASSTVEEKLFF.

The rearrangement uses TRBV7-9 and TRBJ1-3, with D possibly being TRBD1 (5 bases). CDR3 length equals 15 residues. Germline lookup yields CDR1 SEHNR and CDR2 FQNEAQ (reference sequence). Trimming took off 1 base at V and 2 bases at J, with 9 bases between the two ends. In DNA form, the CDR3 reads TGTGCCAGCAGCTTAGTAGCGGGACCTGGAAACACCATATATTTT. It encodes CASSLVAGPGNTIYF.

V is TRBV4-1 and J is TRBJ2-5, with D perhaps TRBD2 (7 bases). V was pared by 0 bases and J by 2 bases, with 16 bases between. The germline V gene has CDR1 MGHRA and CDR2 YSYEKL. This CDR3 has 17 residues. The chain's CDR3 is CASSQDGGAGRQETQYF. CDR3 nucleotide sequence: TGCGCCAGCAGCCAAGATGGGGGGGCGGGGCGGCAAGAGACCCAGTACTTC.

The V gene is TRBV5-1, the J gene TRBJ2-1; D possibly corresponds to TRBD1 (5 bases). Between the trimmed V and J ends, which lost 5 bases and 1 base, there was a span of 13 bases. Per the germline V gene, CDR1 is SGHRS and CDR2 is YFSETQ. The CDR3 has 15 residues. The CDR3 coding sequence is TGCGCCAGCAGACAGGACATCAGGTCCTACAATGAGCAGTTCTTC. It translates to CASRQDIRSYNEQFF.

This chain connects TRBV19 to TRBJ2-7; TRBD2 aligns across 15 bases. With 5 bases clipped from V and 2 bases from J, the junction kept 10 bases outside the gene matches. Per the germline V gene, CDR1 is LNHDA and CDR2 is SQIVND (reference sequence). The CDR3 sequence is 18 residues long. Written as DNA, the CDR3 is TGTGCCAGTAGTCCCACGGGACTAGCGGGAGGCGAGCCCTACGAGCAGTACTTC. Protein: CASSPTGLAGGEPYEQYF.

This clone came up once. The rearrangement links TRBV21-1 to TRBJ1-4; the D call in the table, TRBD1, was not verified against the DNA. TRBV21-1 is reported as a pseudogene. The CDR3 runs 18 residues. CDR3 DNA sequence: TGTGCCAGCACACAAGCCCCACGGAAGGGACAGTATCGTGAAAAACTGTTTTTT. Encoded protein: CASTQAPRKGQYREKLFF.

The chain carries TRBV2 and TRBJ2-7; 7 bases map to TRBD1. The CDR3 has 14 residues. Germline-derived CDR1 and CDR2 are SNHLY and FYNNEI. V lost 5 bases, J lost 2 bases, and 6 bases stayed unmatched. The CDR3 coding sequence is TGTGCCAGCAGTCCCCAGACAGGGACCTACGAGCAGTACTTC. Residues: CASSPQTGTYEQYF.

This clone was observed a handful of times. V and J are TRBV5-1 and TRBJ2-3, with 7 positions matching TRBD2. J lost 3 bases, V lost 3 bases, and 7 bases had no gene match. CDR3 length equals 15 residues. Germline V gene data show CDR1 as SGHRS and CDR2 as YFSETQ. CDR3 residues: CASSWEGRKTDTQYF. The CDR3, as DNA: TGCGCCAGCAGCTGGGAGGGGAGAAAAACAGATACGCAGTATTTT.

The chain joins TRBV18 to TRBJ1-1; weak D call: TRBD1 (6 bases). The CDR3 covers 17 residues. The V end was cut by 2 bases, the J end by 4 bases, with 20 bases between. Germline CDR1 is KGHSH and CDR2 is LQKENI. CDR3 sequence reads: CASSPSSSGVGGTEAFF. The CDR3 DNA follows: TGTGCCAGCTCACCATCGTCGTCAGGGGTTGGTGGCACTGAAGCTTTCTTT.

The chain has TRBV10-3 and TRBJ1-2, with 9 bases fitting TRBD1. Germline CDR1 and CDR2: ENHRY and SYGVKD. V lost 2 bases to trimming and J lost 4 bases; unmatched junction nucleotides: 5. CDR3 size: 15 residues. Here the CDR3 DNA reads TGTGCCATCAGTGAGCAAAGGGACAGGGCCTATGGCTACACCTTC. Protein product: CAISEQRDRAYGYTF.

The chain links TRBV5-1 to TRBJ1-4; 7 bases fit TRBD1. The CDR3 totals 17 residues. Losses at the gene ends were 2 bases for V and 5 bases for J; bases not matched to a gene: 12. The germline CDR1 and CDR2 sequences are SGHRS and YFSETQ. CDR3 protein: CASSFGTVLIRNEKLFF. Written as DNA, the CDR3 is TGCGCCAGCAGCTTTGGGACAGTCCTAATTAGGAATGAAAAACTGTTTTTT.

This clone was seen once. The rearrangement joins TRBV5-3 to TRBJ2-1; D call uncertain. TRBV5-3 is placed among ORFs of uncertain function. Trimming removed 7 bases at V and 12 bases at J, with 17 bases between. This CDR3 has 12 residues. Here the CDR3 DNA reads TGTGCCAGACGTAGGCCGGAGAGTTTGCAGTTCTTC. Amino acid sequence: CARRRPESLQFF.

The gene calls are TRBV19 and TRBJ1-3; D unresolved. The V gene lost 10 bases and the J gene lost 0 bases, with 13 bases spanning the gap. Germline CDR1 LNHDA, CDR2 SQIVND (reference sequence). This CDR3 region has 14 residues. DNA of the CDR3: TGTGCCACTAGAAGGGAGAGCTCTGGAAACACCATATATTTT. This encodes CATRRESSGNTIYF. The complete variable domain, with remaining parts taken from reference TRBV19 and TRBJ1-3, reads DGGITQSPKYLFRKEGQNVTLSCEQNLNHDAMYWYRQDPGQGLRLIYYSQIVNDFQKGDIAEGYSVSREKKESFPLTVTSAQKNPTAFYLCATRRESSGNTIYFGEGSWLTVV.